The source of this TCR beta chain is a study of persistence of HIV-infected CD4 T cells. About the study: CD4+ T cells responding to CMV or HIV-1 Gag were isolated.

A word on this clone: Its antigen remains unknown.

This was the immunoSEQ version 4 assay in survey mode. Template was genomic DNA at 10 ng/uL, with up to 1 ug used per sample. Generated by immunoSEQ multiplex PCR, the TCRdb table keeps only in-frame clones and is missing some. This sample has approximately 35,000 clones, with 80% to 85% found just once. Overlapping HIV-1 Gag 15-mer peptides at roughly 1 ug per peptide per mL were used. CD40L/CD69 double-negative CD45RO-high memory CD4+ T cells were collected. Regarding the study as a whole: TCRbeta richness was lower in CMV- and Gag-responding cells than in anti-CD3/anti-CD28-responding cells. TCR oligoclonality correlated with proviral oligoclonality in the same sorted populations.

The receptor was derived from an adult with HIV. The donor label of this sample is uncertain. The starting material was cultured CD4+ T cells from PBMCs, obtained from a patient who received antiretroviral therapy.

CDR3 in amino acids: CASSIVPGTEAFF. The CDR3 DNA follows: TGTGCCAGTAGTATAGTGCCGGGCACTGAAGCTTTCTTT. The chain is built from TRBV19 and TRBJ1-1; the D is unclear. Trimming removed 1 base at V and 4 bases at J, with 7 bases between. Germline loops: CDR1 LNHDA, CDR2 SQIVND (reference sequence). The CDR3 consists of 13 residues. Combining the CDR3 with reference TRBV19 and TRBJ1-1 gives the whole variable domain DGGITQSPKYLFRKEGQNVTLSCEQNLNHDAMYWYRQDPGQGLRLIYYSQIVNDFQKGDIAEGYSVSREKKESFPLTVTSAQKNPTAFYLCASSIVPGTEAFFGQGTRLTVV.